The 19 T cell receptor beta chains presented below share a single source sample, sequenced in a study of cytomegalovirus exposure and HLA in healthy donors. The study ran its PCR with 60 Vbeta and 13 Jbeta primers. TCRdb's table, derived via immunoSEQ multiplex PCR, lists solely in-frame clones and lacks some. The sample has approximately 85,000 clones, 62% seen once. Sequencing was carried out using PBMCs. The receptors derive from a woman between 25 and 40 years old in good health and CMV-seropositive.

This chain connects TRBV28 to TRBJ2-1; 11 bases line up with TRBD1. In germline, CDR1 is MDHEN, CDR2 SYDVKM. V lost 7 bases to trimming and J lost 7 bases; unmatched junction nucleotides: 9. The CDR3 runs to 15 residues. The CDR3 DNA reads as TGTGCCAGCATCTCAACCGGGACAGGGGGTAATGAGCAGTTCTTC. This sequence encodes CASISTGTGGNEQFF.

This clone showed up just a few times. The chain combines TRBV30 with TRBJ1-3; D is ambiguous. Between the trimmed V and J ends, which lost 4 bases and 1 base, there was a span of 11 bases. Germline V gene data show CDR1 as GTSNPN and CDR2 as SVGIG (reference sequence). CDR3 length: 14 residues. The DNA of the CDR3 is TGTGCCTGGACCACGAGCTGGTCTGGAAACACCATATATTTT. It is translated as CAWTTSWSGNTIYF.

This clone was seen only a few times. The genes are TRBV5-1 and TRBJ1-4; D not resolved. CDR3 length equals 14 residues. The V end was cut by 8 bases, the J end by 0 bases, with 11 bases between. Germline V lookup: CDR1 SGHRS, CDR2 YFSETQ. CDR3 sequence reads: CASSELTTNEKLFF. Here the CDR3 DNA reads TGCGCCAGTTCTGAGCTGACAACTAATGAAAAACTGTTTTTT. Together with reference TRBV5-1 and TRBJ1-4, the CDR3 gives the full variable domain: KAGVTQTPRYLIKTRGQQVTLSCSPISGHRSVSWYQQTPGQGLQFLFEYFSETQRNKGNFPGRFSGRQFSNSRSEMNVSTLELGDSALYLCASSELTTNEKLFFGSGTQLSVL.

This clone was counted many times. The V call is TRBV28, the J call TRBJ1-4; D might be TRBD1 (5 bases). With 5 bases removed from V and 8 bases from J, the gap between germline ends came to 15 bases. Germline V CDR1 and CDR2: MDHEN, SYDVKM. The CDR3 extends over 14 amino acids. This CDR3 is CASSPGGGFEKLFF. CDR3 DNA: TGTGCCAGCAGTCCCGGGGGAGGGTTCGAAAAACTGTTTTTT.

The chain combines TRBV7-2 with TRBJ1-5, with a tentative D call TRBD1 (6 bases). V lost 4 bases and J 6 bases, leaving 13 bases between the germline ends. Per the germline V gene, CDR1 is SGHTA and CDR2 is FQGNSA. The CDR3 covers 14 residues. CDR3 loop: CASSYQGTGQPQHF. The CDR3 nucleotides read TGTGCCAGCAGCTACCAGGGGACGGGTCAGCCCCAGCATTTT.

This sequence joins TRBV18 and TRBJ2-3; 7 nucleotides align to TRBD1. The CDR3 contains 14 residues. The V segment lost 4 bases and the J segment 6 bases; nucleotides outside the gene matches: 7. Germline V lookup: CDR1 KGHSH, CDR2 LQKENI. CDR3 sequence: CASSLDRVRDTQYF. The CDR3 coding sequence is TGTGCCAGCTCACTCGACAGGGTTAGGGATACGCAGTATTTT. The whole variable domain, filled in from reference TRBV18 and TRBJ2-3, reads NAGVMQNPRHLVRRRGQEARLRCSPMKGHSHVYWYRQLPEEGLKFMVYLQKENIIDESGMPKERFSAEFPKEGPSILRIQQVVRGDSAAYFCASSLDRVRDTQYFGPGTRLTVL.

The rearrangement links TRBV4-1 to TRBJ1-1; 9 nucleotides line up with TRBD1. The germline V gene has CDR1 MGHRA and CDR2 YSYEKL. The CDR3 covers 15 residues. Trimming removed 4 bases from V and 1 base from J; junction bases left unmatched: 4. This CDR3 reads CASSPTGGWNTEAFF. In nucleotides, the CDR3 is TGCGCCAGCAGCCCTACAGGGGGCTGGAACACTGAAGCTTTCTTT.

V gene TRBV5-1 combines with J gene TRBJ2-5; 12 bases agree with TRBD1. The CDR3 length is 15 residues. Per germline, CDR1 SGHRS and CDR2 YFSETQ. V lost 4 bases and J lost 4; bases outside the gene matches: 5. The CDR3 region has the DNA TGCGCCAGCAGCACTGGGACAGGGGGCAGAGAGACCCAGTACTTC. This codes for CASSTGTGGRETQYF.

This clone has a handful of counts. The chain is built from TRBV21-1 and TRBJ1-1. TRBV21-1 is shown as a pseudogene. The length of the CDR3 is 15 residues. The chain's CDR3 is CANKTRGGGDTEAFF. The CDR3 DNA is TGTGCCAATAAGACAAGGGGAGGGGGGGACACTGAAGCTTTCTTT.

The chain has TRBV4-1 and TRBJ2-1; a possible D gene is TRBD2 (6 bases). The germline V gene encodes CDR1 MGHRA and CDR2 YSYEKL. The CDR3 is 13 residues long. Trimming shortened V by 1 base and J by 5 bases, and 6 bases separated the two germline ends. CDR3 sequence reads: CASSQGGDNEQFF. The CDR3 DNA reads TGCGCCAGCAGCCAAGGGGGGGACAATGAGCAGTTCTTC.

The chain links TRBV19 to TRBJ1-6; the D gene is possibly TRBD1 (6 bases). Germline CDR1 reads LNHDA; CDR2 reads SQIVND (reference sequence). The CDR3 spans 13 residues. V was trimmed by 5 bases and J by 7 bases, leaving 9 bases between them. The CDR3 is CASSSGVNSPLHF. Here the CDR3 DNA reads TGTGCCAGTAGTTCAGGGGTGAATTCACCCCTCCACTTT.

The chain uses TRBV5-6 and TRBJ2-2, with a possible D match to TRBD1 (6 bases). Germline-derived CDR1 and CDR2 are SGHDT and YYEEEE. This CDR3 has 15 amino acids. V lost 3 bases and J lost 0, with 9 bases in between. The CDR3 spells CASSSGTTNTGELFF. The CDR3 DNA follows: TGTGCCAGCAGCTCCGGGACAACGAACACCGGGGAGCTGTTTTTT.

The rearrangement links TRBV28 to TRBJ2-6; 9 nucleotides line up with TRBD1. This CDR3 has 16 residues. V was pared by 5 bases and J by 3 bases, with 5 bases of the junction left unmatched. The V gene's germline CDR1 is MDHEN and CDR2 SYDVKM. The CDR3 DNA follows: TGTGCCAGCAGTCCGGGGGACAGGGTTGGGGCCAACGTCCTGACTTTC. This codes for CASSPGDRVGANVLTF.

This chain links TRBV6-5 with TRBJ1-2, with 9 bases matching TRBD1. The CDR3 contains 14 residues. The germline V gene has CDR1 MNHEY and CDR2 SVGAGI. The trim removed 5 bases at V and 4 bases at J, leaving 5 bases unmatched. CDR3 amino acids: CASSVDRGSYGYTF. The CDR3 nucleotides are TGTGCCAGCAGTGTGGACAGGGGAAGCTATGGCTACACCTTC.

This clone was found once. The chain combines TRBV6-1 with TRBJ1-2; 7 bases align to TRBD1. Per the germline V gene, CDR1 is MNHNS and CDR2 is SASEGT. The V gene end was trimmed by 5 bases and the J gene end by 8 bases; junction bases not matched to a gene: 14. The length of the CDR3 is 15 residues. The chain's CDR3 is CASSRPTGAPDGYTF. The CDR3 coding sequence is TGTGCCAGCAGTAGACCCACAGGGGCGCCCGACGGCTACACCTTC.

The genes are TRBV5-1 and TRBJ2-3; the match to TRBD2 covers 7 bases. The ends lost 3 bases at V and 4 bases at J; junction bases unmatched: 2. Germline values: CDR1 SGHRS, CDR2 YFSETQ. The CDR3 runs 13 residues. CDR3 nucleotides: TGCGCCAGCAGCTCTCGGGGGGCAGATACGCAGTATTTT. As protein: CASSSRGADTQYF.

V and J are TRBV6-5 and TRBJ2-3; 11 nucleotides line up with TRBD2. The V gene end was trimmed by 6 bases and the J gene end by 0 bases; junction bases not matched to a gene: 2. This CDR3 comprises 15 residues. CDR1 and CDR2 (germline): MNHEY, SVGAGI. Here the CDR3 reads CASRRLAGSTDTQYF. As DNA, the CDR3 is TGTGCCAGCAGGCGACTAGCGGGGAGCACAGATACGCAGTATTTT.

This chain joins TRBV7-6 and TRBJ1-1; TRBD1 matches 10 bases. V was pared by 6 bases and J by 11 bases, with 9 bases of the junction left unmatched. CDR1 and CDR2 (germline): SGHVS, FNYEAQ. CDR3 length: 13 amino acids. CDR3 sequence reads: CASRKGQGQRAFF. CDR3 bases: TGTGCCAGCAGGAAGGGACAGGGGCAAAGGGCTTTCTTT.

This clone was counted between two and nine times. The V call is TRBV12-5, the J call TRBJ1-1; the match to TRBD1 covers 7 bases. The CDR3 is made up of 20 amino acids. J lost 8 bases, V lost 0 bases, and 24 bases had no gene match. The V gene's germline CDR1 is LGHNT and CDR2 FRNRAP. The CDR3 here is CASGLVVYRGRPRGGPEAFF. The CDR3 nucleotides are TGTGCTAGTGGTTTGGTAGTATACAGGGGTCGCCCTAGGGGCGGGCCGGAAGCTTTCTTT.